Below, one T cell receptor (beta chain) is given with its context. The data are from a study of T-cell reconstitution after alpha-beta-depleted transplantation in children. The TCRbeta library incorporated unique molecular identifiers. TCRdb re-derived calls from the PCR reads in MiXCR, one entry per CDR3 protein. The profile shows some 290,000 distinct CDR3 sequences, approximately 9.6% of them singletons. The sequenced sample was PBMCs from the stem cell graft donor, obtained from the stem cell graft. The TCR was taken from a human donor who donated a stem cell graft to a child with SCID.

DNA for the CDR3: TGTGCCAGCTCACCACTGAACAGCCAAGAGACCCAGTACTTC. Translated: CASSPLNSQETQYF. The chain recombines TRBV18 with TRBJ2-5, with D uncertain. This CDR3 has 14 amino acids. Germline V CDR1 and CDR2: KGHSH, LQKENI. With 1 base removed from V and 1 base from J, the gap between germline ends came to 7 bases.